The 24 T cell receptor beta chains below come from one sample, sequenced in a study of T cells in Graves' hyperthyroidism and ophthalmopathy. Using RNA transcripts as the source, TCR beta CDR3 regions were amplified. The HTBI set primed first-round TCR CDR3 RT-PCR. Using its own MiXCR run on the multiplex PCR reads, TCRdb lists one record per CDR3 protein. The repertoire includes 500,000 to 800,000 distinct CDR3 sequences, more than 14% of them detected once, and about an eighth sits in the top ten. The sequencing input was blood. These receptors originate from a woman between 45 and 60 years old with Graves' ophthalmopathy.

This clonotype showed up many times. The chain uses TRBV2 and TRBJ2-3, with D possibly matching TRBD2 (5 bases). The V and J ends lost 6 bases and 11 bases respectively, with 21 bases between them. The CDR3 is 14 residues long. CDR1 and CDR2 from the germline V gene are SNHLY and FYNNEI. CDR3 bases: TGTGCCAGCAGGACGGACTTCCTGGGGAACCTGCAGTATTTT. As protein: CASRTDFLGNLQYF.

This clonotype has a count of ten or more. The genes are TRBV28 and TRBJ2-7, with a tentative D call TRBD2 (6 bases). Trimming took off 6 bases at V and 0 bases at J, with 21 bases between the two ends. CDR3 length: 17 residues. In germline, CDR1 is MDHEN, CDR2 SYDVKM. The CDR3 DNA follows: TGTGCCAGCAGCCCCGGGCTTGTTCGGGGGAGCTCCTACGAGCAGTACTTC. Translation gives CASSPGLVRGSSYEQYF.

V is TRBV6-2 or TRBV6-3 and J is TRBJ1-6, with a tentative D call TRBD1 (5 bases). The V end lost 6 bases, the J end lost 6 bases, and 12 bases lay between the germline ends. The CDR3 has 14 amino acids. From germline, CDR1 is MNHEY and CDR2 SVGEGT. Written as DNA, the CDR3 is TGTGCCAGCAGAACTGGGACGCGTAATTCACCCCTCCACTTT. Residues: CASRTGTRNSPLHF.

V and J are TRBV12-3 or TRBV12-4 and TRBJ2-1; 11 bases align to TRBD2. The V gene end was trimmed by 8 bases and the J gene end by 6 bases; junction bases not matched to a gene: 6. The length of the CDR3 is 14 residues. The CDR3 is CASRLAGISNEQFF. In nucleotides, the CDR3 is TGTGCCAGCCGACTAGCGGGAATATCCAATGAGCAGTTCTTC.

This clonotype was detected ten times or more. V and J are TRBV29-1 and TRBJ1-1; 7 bases align to TRBD1. CDR3 length: 12 amino acids. The germline CDR1 and CDR2 sequences are SQVTM and ANQGSEA. Unmatched junction bases numbered 3, after V lost 7 bases and J lost 1 base. CDR3 sequence: CSAGQRNTEAFF. Written as DNA, the CDR3 is TGCAGCGCGGGACAGAGGAACACTGAAGCTTTCTTT.

This clonotype was recorded at least ten times. The rearrangement links TRBV6-1 to TRBJ1-1; 10 bases agree with TRBD1. The CDR3 consists of 16 residues. With V trimmed by 5 bases and J by 5 bases, 11 bases remained unmatched. Germline V lookup: CDR1 MNHNS, CDR2 SASEGT. The CDR3 loop reads CASSLVDRGRGTEAFF. Written as DNA, the CDR3 is TGTGCCAGCAGTTTAGTAGACAGGGGGCGCGGAACTGAAGCTTTCTTT.

For this clonotype: This clone may be a read error of a much larger clone one base away. The rearrangement uses TRBV11-2 and TRBJ2-1; 12 nucleotides agree with TRBD2. The DNA matches TRBJ2-7 better at its end, which makes the J call doubtful. Per germline, CDR1 SGHAT and CDR2 FQNNGV. CDR3 length equals 15 residues. The CDR3 spells CASSQGLAGYNEQYF. In nucleotides, the CDR3 is TGTGCCAGCAGCCAGGGACTAGCGGGCTACAATGAGCAGTACTTC.

This clonotype has at least ten counts. The chain couples TRBV28 to TRBJ2-7; 7 bases are shared with TRBD1. From germline, CDR1 is MDHEN and CDR2 SYDVKM. This CDR3 spans 13 amino acids. V was pared by 8 bases and J by 2 bases, with 6 bases of the junction left unmatched. This CDR3 reads CASLGGRTYEQYF. In nucleotides, the CDR3 is TGTGCCAGCCTAGGGGGCAGAACCTACGAGCAGTACTTC.

This clonotype showed up just a few times. This rearrangement joins TRBV20-1 to TRBJ2-7; D remains unclear. The CDR3 runs to 13 residues. The germline CDR1 and CDR2 sequences are DFQATT and SNEGSKA (reference sequence). Trimming stripped 5 bases from V and 2 bases from J, with 13 bases between. This CDR3 is CSAPRPTTYEQYF. Here the CDR3 DNA reads TGCAGTGCTCCTCGACCCACAACCTACGAGCAGTACTTC.

This clonotype was seen ten or more times. V usage is TRBV6-8 and J usage is TRBJ2-7; 9 bases are a match to TRBD2. There are 16 residues in the CDR3. Germline CDR1 reads MNHGY; CDR2 reads SAAAGT. V lost 0 bases to trimming and J lost 2 bases; unmatched junction nucleotides: 5. The CDR3 here is CASSYSMLAGTYEQYF. Written as DNA, the CDR3 is TGTGCCAGCAGTTACTCGATGCTAGCGGGGACCTACGAGCAGTACTTC.

This clonotype was counted only a few times. This may come from a read error, since a much larger clone is one base off. The chain links TRBV2 to TRBJ2-2; possible D gene TRBD2, 5 bases. CDR3 length: 16 amino acids. The V end was cut by 8 bases, the J end by 4 bases, with 20 bases between. The germline V gene encodes CDR1 SNHLY and CDR2 FYNNEI. Here the CDR3 DNA reads TGTGCCAGCTTACGTGAGGGCGGTACGAGCACCGGGGAGCTGTTTTTT. As protein: CASLREGGTSTGELFF.

The table lists this clonotype with a few counts. V is TRBV15 and J is TRBJ1-5; the match to TRBD1 covers 10 bases. The CDR3 has 15 amino acids. The V gene's germline CDR1 is LNHNV and CDR2 YYDKDF (reference sequence). The trim removed 7 bases at V and 4 bases at J, leaving 7 bases unmatched. The CDR3, as DNA: TGTGCCACCACCCGGGACAGGGGTCGGAATCAGCCCCAGCATTTT. This encodes CATTRDRGRNQPQHF.

This clonotype occurred many times. V and J are TRBV7-9 and TRBJ1-6; D is perhaps TRBD1 (5 bases). The V and J ends lost 5 bases and 12 bases respectively, with 11 bases between them. This CDR3 spans 12 amino acids. Germline values: CDR1 SEHNR, CDR2 FQNEAQ (reference sequence). CDR3 residues: CASSIDRLPLHF. The CDR3 DNA reads as TGTGCCAGCAGCATCGACAGACTACCCCTCCACTTT.

This clonotype showed up many times. The rearrangement joins TRBV12-3 or TRBV12-4 to TRBJ2-3, with D perhaps matching TRBD1 (6 bases). CDR3 length: 14 residues. V lost 1 base, J lost 4 bases, and 9 bases lay in between. Here the CDR3 reads CASSLVEGADTQYF. CDR3 in DNA: TGTGCCAGCAGTTTAGTAGAGGGGGCAGATACGCAGTATTTT.

J is TRBJ1-4 and V is TRBV6-2 or TRBV6-3; D possibly corresponds to TRBD1 (5 bases). Germline CDR1 reads MNHEY; CDR2 reads SVGEGT. V was pared by 7 bases and J by 7 bases, with 16 bases between. The CDR3 is 14 amino acids. CDR3 nucleotide sequence: TGTGCCAGCATTCCAGGGCGGGGGAGTGAAAAACTGTTTTTT. Translating gives CASIPGRGSEKLFF.

The chain recombines TRBV18 with TRBJ2-2, with D tentatively TRBD2 (6 bases). The germline gives CDR1 KGHSH, CDR2 LQKENI. The CDR3 extends over 16 amino acids. Trimming shortened V by 2 bases and J by 3 bases, and 13 bases separated the two germline ends. The CDR3 DNA reads TGTGCCAGCTCACCATTGGGGGGACCCGACACCGGGGAGCTGTTTTTT. Protein: CASSPLGGPDTGELFF.

The chain uses TRBV28 and TRBJ1-2, with D unresolved. The CDR3 is made up of 12 amino acids. Trimming cost V 7 bases and J 2 bases, with 8 bases left between them. Germline V gives CDR1 MDHEN, CDR2 SYDVKM. This CDR3 is CASTIRNYGYTF. DNA for the CDR3: TGTGCCAGCACTATAAGAAACTATGGCTACACCTTC.

This clonotype came up many times. V is TRBV28 and J is TRBJ2-1; 8 bases line up with TRBD2. The CDR3 length is 18 residues. Trimming removed 2 bases from V and 4 bases from J; junction bases left unmatched: 13. CDR1 is MDHEN, CDR2 SYDVKM, per germline. The CDR3, as DNA: TGTGCCAGCAGTTTAGTTTTGGGGGCTAGCGGGCAGTACAATGAGCAGTTCTTC. This translates into CASSLVLGASGQYNEQFF.

V and J are TRBV6-1 and TRBJ2-2, with 7 bases matching TRBD2. The CDR3 is 14 residues long. Germline values: CDR1 MNHNS, CDR2 SASEGT. V dropped 11 bases and J dropped 2; count of bases not matched to a gene: 8. The DNA of the CDR3 is TGTGCCGCAGCGGGGATAACTAACACCGGGGAGCTGTTTTTT. As protein: CAAAGITNTGELFF.

This chain links TRBV6-1 with TRBJ1-1; TRBD1 matches at 8 bases. Germline V gene sequence: CDR1 MNHNS, CDR2 SASEGT. This CDR3 contains 14 residues. V was clipped by 8 bases and J by 2 bases; unmatched bases: 7. CDR3 DNA sequence: TGTGCCAGCTGGGAGGGACAGGTAAACACTGAAGCTTTCTTT. Protein: CASWEGQVNTEAFF.

Ten or more counts support this clonotype. CDR3 loop: CAWSLAGYNEQFF. The CDR3 coding sequence is TGTGCCTGGAGCCTAGCGGGCTACAATGAGCAGTTCTTC. This rearrangement joins TRBV30 to TRBJ2-1, with TRBD2 identical over 8 bases. Germline V gene data show CDR1 as GTSNPN and CDR2 as SVGIG (reference sequence). V gave up 3 bases and J gave up 3 bases; unmatched junction bases: 1. The CDR3 totals 13 residues.

Details on this clonotype: This could be a read error, since a much larger clone is one nucleotide away. The rearrangement joins TRBV5-5 to TRBJ1-1, with unresolved D. The CDR3 covers 15 residues. Germline CDR1 and CDR2: SGHKS and YYEKEE (reference sequence). V lost 3 bases to trimming and J lost 1 base, with 13 bases between them. DNA of the CDR3: TGTGCCAGCAGCTCAGGTGGCAGACCGAACACTGAAGCTTTCTTT. It yields the protein CASSSGGRPNTEAFF. Full variable domain (outside the CDR3, taken from reference TRBV5-5 and TRBJ1-1): DAGVTQSPTHLIKTRGQQVTLRCSPISGHKSVSWYQQVLGQGPQFIFQYYEKEERGRGNFPDRFSARQFPNYSSELNVNALLLGDSALYLCASSSGGRPNTEAFFGQGTRLTVV.

This clonotype was counted at least ten times. The genes are TRBV12-3 or TRBV12-4 and TRBJ2-3, with D possibly being TRBD1 or TRBD2 (6 bases each). The CDR3 is made up of 17 amino acids. V dropped 6 bases and J dropped 4 bases, with 23 bases sitting between them. This chain's CDR3 is CASRPTRGFYVADTQYF. CDR3 nucleotide sequence: TGTGCCAGCAGGCCGACTAGGGGGTTCTATGTCGCAGATACGCAGTATTTT.

At least ten counts were recorded for this clonotype. The rearrangement links TRBV5-1 to TRBJ1-1, with a weak D call TRBD1 (6 bases). Germline CDR1 reads SGHRS; CDR2 reads YFSETQ. Trimming took off 6 bases at V and 0 bases at J, with 18 bases between the two ends. The CDR3 sequence is 16 residues long. Written as DNA, the CDR3 is TGCGCCAGCAACATAGGGGACATTAGCATGAACACTGAAGCTTTCTTT. Amino acid sequence: CASNIGDISMNTEAFF.